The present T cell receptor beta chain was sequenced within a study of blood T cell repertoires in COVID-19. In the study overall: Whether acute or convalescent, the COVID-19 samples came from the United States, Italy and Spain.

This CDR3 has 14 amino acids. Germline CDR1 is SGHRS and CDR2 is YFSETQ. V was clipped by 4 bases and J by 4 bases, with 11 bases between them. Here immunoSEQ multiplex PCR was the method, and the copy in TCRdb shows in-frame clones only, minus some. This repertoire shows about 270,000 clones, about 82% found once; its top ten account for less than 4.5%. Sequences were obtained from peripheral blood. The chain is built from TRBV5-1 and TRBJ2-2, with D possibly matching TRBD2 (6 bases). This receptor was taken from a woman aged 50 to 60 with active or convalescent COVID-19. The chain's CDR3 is CASSGGTVTGELFF. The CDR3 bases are TGCGCCAGCAGCGGGGGGACGGTCACCGGGGAGCTGTTTTTT.